A selection of T cell receptor beta chains follows, all from one sample in a study of OX40 agonist ivuxolimab in advanced cancers. Assay: immunoSEQ multiplex PCR; the TCRdb copy retains only in-frame clones and omits some. There are about 50,000 clones in the sample; around 84% occur only once, and roughly 0.6% lies in the top ten. Sequences were derived from CD4+ or CD8+ T cells sorted from blood, sampled in a trial of the OX40 agonist ivuxolimab. All receptors derive from an adult with an advanced solid tumor such as melanoma, head and neck, liver or kidney cancer. CDR3s include the opening cysteine and the closing phenylalanine or tryptophan. Each record gives: D gene, V gene, J gene, clone size, CDR3 protein, CDR3 DNA. The D gene is left open where the match is weak. The size of a clone is reported for some rows only, either as once, few or many, or as a class for expanded clones.

>TRBD2|TRBV6-1|TRBJ2-1|.
CASSEQSGSLGDEQFF
TGTGCCAGCAGTGAACAGAGCGGGAGCCTGGGTGATGAGCAGTTCTTC
>.|TRBV28|TRBJ1-2|few
CASSSGFAPNYGYTF
TGTGCCAGCAGTTCAGGTTTCGCCCCCAACTATGGCTACACCTTC
>.|TRBV29-1|TRBJ1-1|.
CSVQGVRDTEAFF
TGCAGCGTACAGGGAGTCCGGGACACTGAAGCTTTCTTT
>TRBD2|TRBV7-9|TRBJ2-3|.
CASSRGLVGTDTQYF
TGTGCCAGCAGTAGAGGACTAGTGGGGACAGATACGCAGTATTTT
>.|TRBV10-3|TRBJ2-2|.
CASSAGGFPGELFF
TGTGCCAGCTCAGCAGGGGGGTTCCCCGGGGAGCTGTTTTTT
>TRBD1|TRBV19|TRBJ1-5|.
CASTPRTGGNQPQHF
TGTGCCAGTACCCCTCGGACAGGGGGCAATCAGCCCCAGCATTTT
>.|TRBV30|TRBJ2-2|.
CAWSYLGAANTGELFF
TGTGCCTGGAGCTACCTGGGGGCTGCGAACACCGGGGAGCTGTTTTTT
>.|TRBV30|TRBJ2-6|.
CACVPGVSGANVLTF
TGTGCCTGCGTTCCAGGGGTTTCTGGGGCCAACGTCCTGACTTTC
>.|TRBV19|TRBJ1-4|.
CASSSAVTNEKLFF
TGTGCCAGTAGTTCGGCGGTGACTAATGAAAAACTGTTTTTT
>.|TRBV5-5|TRBJ2-1|few
CASSFDASYNEQFF
TGTGCCAGCAGCTTCGATGCCAGTTACAATGAGCAGTTCTTC
>.|TRBV4-3|TRBJ2-3|once
CASSQDLGTGTDTQYF
TGCGCCAGCAGCCAAGATCTCGGGACGGGCACAGATACGCAGTATTTT
>TRBD1|TRBV5-8|TRBJ1-6|few
CASSLAPGTVLPLHF
TGTGCCAGCAGCTTGGCCCCAGGGACAGTTCTCCCCCTCCACTTT
>.|TRBV6-4|TRBJ1-1|.
CASSDSRGGNTEAFF
TGTGCCAGCAGTGACTCGAGGGGGGGGAACACTGAAGCTTTCTTT
>TRBD2|TRBV28|TRBJ2-1|.
CASIPGGGRHNEQFF
TGTGCCAGCATCCCGGGGGGGGGTCGGCACAATGAGCAGTTCTTC
>TRBD2|TRBV2|TRBJ2-5|.
CASRSRAGGETQYF
TGTGCCAGCAGGTCCCGAGCGGGAGGTGAGACCCAGTACTTC
>.|TRBV2|TRBJ1-1|.
CASRIMTGIAFF
TGTGCCAGCAGGATTATGACAGGCATAGCTTTCTTT
>.|TRBV27|TRBJ1-3|.
CASGPGVDLGSGNTIYF
TGTGCCAGCGGTCCTGGTGTCGACTTGGGCTCTGGAAACACCATATATTTT